This T cell receptor beta chain derives from a study of a mutant IDH1 vaccine in newly diagnosed glioma. Study context: The initiation of vaccination occurred 4-6 weeks after radiotherapy alone, or with temozolomide cycles. Earlier therapy was either radiotherapy, temozolomide, or both, and most got both. Visit V12 was at week 35; visit V13 was at week 47.

Germline values: CDR1 SEHNR, CDR2 FQNEAQ (reference sequence). This CDR3 region has 14 residues. Trimming cost V 0 bases and J 12 bases, with 15 bases left between them. Time point given: week 47, end of study. Vaccination used 300 ug of mutant IDH1 20-mer peptide per dose, with topical imiquimod. Using immunoSEQ multiplex PCR, the repertoire was profiled, and TCRdb retains in-frame clones only, with some absent. Of about 94,000 clones detected, over 85% appear once; the ten largest clones hold approximately 0.8%. As to this clone: As yet, its antigen is unknown.

This chain joins TRBV7-9 and TRBJ2-1; D unresolved. Material: PBMCs, obtained from a glioma patient whose treatment included an IDH1 peptide vaccine. The receptor comes from a woman between 50 and 59 years old with glioma. DNA of the CDR3: TGTGCCAGCAGCTTAGCTGGGGTAGCCTCGGGGCAGTTCTTC. Amino acids: CASSLAGVASGQFF.